Listed below are T cell receptor beta chains from one sample, sequenced in a study of regulatory T cells in long-lasting Graves disease. One entry per CDR3 protein, called by TCRdb with MiXCR from the multiplex PCR reads. The table lists some 340,000 distinct CDR3 sequences, about 11% of them singletons. The same sample was also used in a study of T cells in Graves' hyperthyroidism and ophthalmopathy.

The starting material was peripheral blood mononuclear cells (PBMCs), obtained at new diagnosis, from a patient treated with antithyroid drugs. These receptors came from a woman younger than 30 with Graves disease. Both conserved end residues are part of each CDR3. The D gene is left open where the match is weak. A clone size is listed for some rows: how often the clone was seen (once, few, many), or a class if it is expanded.

TRBV20-1	few	TRBJ1-6	-	TGCAGTGCTAGAGAGGGCAGGGGTTCAAATTCACCCCTCCACTTT	CSAREGRGSNSPLHF
TRBV28	many	TRBJ1-1	-	TGTGCCAGCGCTCTGTATTTGAACACTGAAGCTTTCTTT	CASALYLNTEAFF
TRBV6-2/TRBV6-3	many	TRBJ2-1	-	TGTGCCAGCAGTTTATCTCCCTCCTACAATGAGCAGTTCTTC	CASSLSPSYNEQFF
TRBV19	-	TRBJ1-4	-	TGTGCCAGTAGTGTCCACGGGGCGGGGAATGAAAAACTGTTTTTT	CASSVHGAGNEKLFF
TRBV7-9	-	TRBJ2-7	-	TGTGCCAGCAGCTGGGCAAGATACGAGCAGTACTTC	CASSWARYEQYF
TRBV25-1	many	TRBJ1-4	-	TGTGCCAGCAGTGAAGGGGTTGAAAAACTGTTTTTT	CASSEGVEKLFF
TRBV10-2	many	TRBJ2-1	TRBD2	TGCGCCAGCAGTTGGACTAGCGGGAGAAGTGATGAGCAGTTCTTC	CASSWTSGRSDEQFF
TRBV18	many	TRBJ2-1	TRBD2	TGTGCCAGCTCACCACCGGGGACTAGCGGGTTTAATGAGCAGTTCTTC	CASSPPGTSGFNEQFF
TRBV11-3	many	TRBJ1-2	-	TGTGCCAGCAGCTTATGGCGTACCGATCGATTCTATGGCTACACCTTC	CASSLWRTDRFYGYTF
TRBV19	few	TRBJ1-5	-	TGTGCCAGTAGTCGGAGCGGGACCAGGGAGTTCTATCAGCCCCAGCATTTT	CASSRSGTREFYQPQHF
TRBV27	many	TRBJ2-1	TRBD2	TGTGCCAGCAGTTTATCGGCTAGCGGACCCTACAATGAGCAGTTCTTC	CASSLSASGPYNEQFF
TRBV13	few	TRBJ2-1	-	TGTGCCAGCAGCCCCGGGACGCTAAAAGGGGAGCAGTTCTTC	CASSPGTLKGEQFF
TRBV15	many	TRBJ2-3	TRBD2	TGTGCCACCAGTAGCGGGAGGGCTACAGATACGCAGTATTTT	CATSSGRATDTQYF
TRBV28	few	TRBJ2-7	-	TGTGCCACTGCCCCACCCGTCGGCGAGCAGTACTTC	CATAPPVGEQYF
TRBV27	many	TRBJ2-1	-	TGTGCCAGCAGCCCCGCCTCTCATAATGAGCAGTTCTTC	CASSPASHNEQFF
TRBV6-1	many	TRBJ1-3	-	TGTGCCAGCAGTAATCAGGGACCTAACTCTGGAAACACCATATATTTT	CASSNQGPNSGNTIYF
TRBV11-2	many	TRBJ1-2	TRBD1	TGTGCCAGCAGCTTAGATGGGGACAGCTGGAGTGGCTACACCTTC	CASSLDGDSWSGYTF
TRBV4-1	many	TRBJ1-5	TRBD1	TGCGCCAGCAGCCAAGAAGGAGGGGGCGGACAGCCCCAGCATTTT	CASSQEGGGGQPQHF
TRBV12-3/TRBV12-4	many	TRBJ1-5	-	TGTGCCAGCAGCTGGGGAGGGACCTCTTGGCCCCAGCATTTT	CASSWGGTSWPQHF
TRBV28	many	TRBJ2-3	-	TGTGCGACACAATCATACACAGATACGCAGTATTTT	CATQSYTDTQYF
TRBV5-1	-	TRBJ2-1	TRBD1	TGCGCCAGCAGCTTGGGGGGGACAGGGGTATGGAATGAGCAGTTCTTC	CASSLGGTGVWNEQFF
TRBV7-3	-	TRBJ2-3	-	TGTGCCAGCAGCTTAAAAGGCGGGAGCACAGATACGCAGTATTTT	CASSLKGGSTDTQYF
TRBV3-1	many	TRBJ1-5	-	TGTGCCAGCAGCCAGGTATACAGTAGCAATCAGCCCCAGCATTTT	CASSQVYSSNQPQHF
TRBV10-3	many	TRBJ2-5	TRBD2	TGTGCCATCAGTGATCAGCGGGGGGGAAAAGAGACCCAGTACTTC	CAISDQRGGKETQYF
TRBV4-3	-	TRBJ2-1	TRBD2	TGCGCCAGCAGCCAAGGTGCGGGAGAGAGCTACAATGAGCAGTTCTTC	CASSQGAGESYNEQFF
TRBV15	-	TRBJ1-1	-	TGTGCCACCAGCAGAGCGGGTTTCGCTGAAGCTTTCTTT	CATSRAGFAEAFF
TRBV28	-	TRBJ2-6	TRBD1	TGTGCCAGCAGACAAGGACAGGGGCTCTCTGGGGCCAACGTCCTGACTTTC	CASRQGQGLSGANVLTF
TRBV20-1	few	TRBJ1-1	-	TGCAGTGCTAGAGGGACCCTAGGTGGGGGCACTGAAGCTTTCTTT	CSARGTLGGGTEAFF
TRBV6-1	many	TRBJ1-5	-	TGTGCCAGCAACAGGGTGATTAGGCAGCCCCAGCATTTT	CASNRVIRQPQHF
TRBV19	-	TRBJ2-1	TRBD2	TGTGCCAGTAGGGGGGATCTAGCGGGAGTTTCGGACGGGGATGAGCAGTTCTTC	CASRGDLAGVSDGDEQFF
TRBV7-2	few	TRBJ2-7	-	TGTGCCAGCAGCTTATTGGGGGTGTACTACGAGCAGTACTTC	CASSLLGVYYEQYF
TRBV27	many	TRBJ2-5	-	TGTGCCAGCAGTTGGTTTTTGGTTCTCGCTACGGAGTTCGCGGGGACCCAGTACTTC	CASSWFLVLATEFAGTQYF
TRBV7-3	many	TRBJ2-3	-	TGTGCCAGCAGCTTGTCTAAGTGGAATACGCAGTATTTT	CASSLSKWNTQYF
TRBV14	many	TRBJ2-1	TRBD2	TGTGCCAGCAGCCAAGTTGCGGGGGCCTACAATGAGCAGTTCTTC	CASSQVAGAYNEQFF
TRBV7-2	few	TRBJ1-6	-	TGTGCCAGCAGCGGCGGAGCGTATTCACCCCTCCACTTT	CASSGGAYSPLHF
TRBV6-5	-	TRBJ1-2	-	TGTGCCAGCAGTTATGTGGGCTTTTCCCTAGCTAACTATGGCTACACCTTC	CASSYVGFSLANYGYTF
TRBV20-1	many	TRBJ2-5	-	TGCAGTGCTAGAGTAATGGATAGATCAGGGTTC	CSARVMDRSGF
TRBV27	few	TRBJ2-5	TRBD2	TGTGCCAGCAGTCCCGACGGGGCTAGCGGGAGGAGGGGACAAGAGACCCAGTACTTC	CASSPDGASGRRGQETQYF
TRBV5-1	many	TRBJ2-3	TRBD2	TGCGCCAGCAGCTTGGGTTTGCGGGGGATAGGGAGCACAGATACGCAGTATTTT	CASSLGLRGIGSTDTQYF
TRBV6-2/TRBV6-3	many	TRBJ1-1	TRBD1	TGTGCCAGCAGTTACTACGGGACAGCGAACACTGAAGCTTTCTTT	CASSYYGTANTEAFF
TRBV5-1	many	TRBJ1-1	-	TGCGCCAGCTCTGATTGGGCTACCACTGAAGCTTTCTTT	CASSDWATTEAFF
TRBV11-2	many	TRBJ2-7	-	TGTGCCAGCAGCTTAGAAGGTGGGGTCGGGAGACAGTACTTC	CASSLEGGVGRQYF